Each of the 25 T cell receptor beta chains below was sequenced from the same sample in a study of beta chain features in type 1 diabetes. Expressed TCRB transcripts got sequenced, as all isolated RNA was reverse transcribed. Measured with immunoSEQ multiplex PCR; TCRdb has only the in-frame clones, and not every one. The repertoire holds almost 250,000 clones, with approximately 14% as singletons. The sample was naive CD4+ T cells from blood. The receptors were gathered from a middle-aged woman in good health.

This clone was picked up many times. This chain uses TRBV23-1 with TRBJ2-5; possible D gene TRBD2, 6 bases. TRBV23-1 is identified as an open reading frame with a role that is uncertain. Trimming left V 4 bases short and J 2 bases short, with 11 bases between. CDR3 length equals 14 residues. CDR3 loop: CASSLGGTQETQYF. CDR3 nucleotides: TGCGCCAGCAGTCTGGGGGGTACGCAAGAGACCCAGTACTTC.

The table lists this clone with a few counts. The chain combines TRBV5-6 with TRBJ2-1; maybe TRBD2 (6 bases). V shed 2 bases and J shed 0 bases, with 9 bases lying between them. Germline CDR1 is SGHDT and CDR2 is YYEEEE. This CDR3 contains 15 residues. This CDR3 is CASSFWGVSYNEQFF. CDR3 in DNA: TGTGCCAGCAGCTTCTGGGGGGTCTCCTACAATGAGCAGTTCTTC.

In nucleotides, the CDR3 is TGCGCCAGTGGGGCCGGGACTAGCGTTGGAGAGACCCAGTACTTC. The encoded protein is CASGAGTSVGETQYF. This rearrangement joins TRBV5-1 to TRBJ2-5, with TRBD2 matching over 10 bases. This CDR3 comprises 15 residues. V was clipped by 8 bases and J by 4 bases; unmatched bases: 11. The germline CDR1 and CDR2 sequences are SGHRS and YFSETQ.

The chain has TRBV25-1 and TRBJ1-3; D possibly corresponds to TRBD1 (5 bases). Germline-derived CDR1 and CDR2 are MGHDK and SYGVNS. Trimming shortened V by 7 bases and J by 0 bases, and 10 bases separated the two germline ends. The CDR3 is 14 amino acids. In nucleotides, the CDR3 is TGTGCCAGCACTCCGGACAACTCTGGAAACACCATATATTTT. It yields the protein CASTPDNSGNTIYF.

The DNA of the CDR3 is TGTGCCAGTAGTACCGTGGGACAGGGGTTGAGTCAGCCCCAGCATTTT. Translation gives CASSTVGQGLSQPQHF. The chain has TRBV19 and TRBJ1-5; TRBD1 aligns across 10 bases. The CDR3 is 16 amino acids. Germline V gene lookup returns CDR1 LNHDA and CDR2 SQIVND (reference sequence). J lost 6 bases, V lost 4 bases, and 9 bases had no gene match.

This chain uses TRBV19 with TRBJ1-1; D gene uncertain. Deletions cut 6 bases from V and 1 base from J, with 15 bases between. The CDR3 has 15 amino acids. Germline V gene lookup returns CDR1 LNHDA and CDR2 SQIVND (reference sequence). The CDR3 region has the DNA TGTGCCAGTAGGAGGGTAGTGGTGGGGAACACTGAAGCTTTCTTT. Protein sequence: CASRRVVVGNTEAFF.

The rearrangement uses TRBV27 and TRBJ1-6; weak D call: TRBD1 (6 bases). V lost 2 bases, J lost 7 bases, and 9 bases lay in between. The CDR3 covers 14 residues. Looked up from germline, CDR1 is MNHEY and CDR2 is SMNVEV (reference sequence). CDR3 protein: CASSLRTVNSPLHF. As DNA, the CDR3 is TGTGCCAGCAGTTTAAGGACAGTCAATTCACCCCTCCACTTT.

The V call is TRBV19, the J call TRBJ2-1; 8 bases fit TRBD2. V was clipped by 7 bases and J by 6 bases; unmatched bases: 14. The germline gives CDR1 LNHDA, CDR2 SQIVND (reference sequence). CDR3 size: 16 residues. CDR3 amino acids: CASMARGVSLSNEQFF. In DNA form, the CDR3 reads TGTGCCAGTATGGCGCGGGGGGTTAGTTTGAGCAATGAGCAGTTCTTC.

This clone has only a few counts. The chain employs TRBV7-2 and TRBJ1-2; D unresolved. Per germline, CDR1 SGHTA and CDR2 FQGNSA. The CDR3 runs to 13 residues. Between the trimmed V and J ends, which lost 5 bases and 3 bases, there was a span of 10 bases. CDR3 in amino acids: CASSPSPDYGYTF. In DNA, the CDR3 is TGTGCCAGCAGCCCCTCTCCCGACTATGGCTACACCTTC.

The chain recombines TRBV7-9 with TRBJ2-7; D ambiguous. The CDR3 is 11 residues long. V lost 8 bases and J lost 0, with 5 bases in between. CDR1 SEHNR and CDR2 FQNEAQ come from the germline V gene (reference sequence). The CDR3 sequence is CASERSYEQYF. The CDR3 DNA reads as TGTGCCAGCGAGCGCTCCTACGAGCAGTACTTC.

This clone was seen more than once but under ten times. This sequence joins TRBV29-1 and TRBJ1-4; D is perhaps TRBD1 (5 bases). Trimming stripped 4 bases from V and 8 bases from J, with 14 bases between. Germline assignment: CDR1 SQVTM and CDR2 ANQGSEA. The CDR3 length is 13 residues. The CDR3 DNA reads TGCAGCGTTGGAAGGAGGGGCGCCGAAAAACTGTTTTTT. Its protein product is CSVGRRGAEKLFF.

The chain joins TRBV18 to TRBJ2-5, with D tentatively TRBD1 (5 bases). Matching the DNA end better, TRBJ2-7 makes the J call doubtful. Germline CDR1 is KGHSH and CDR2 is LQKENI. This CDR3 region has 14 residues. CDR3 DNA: TGTGCCAGCTCACCACAAGGGGTGGTCTACGAGCAGTACTTC. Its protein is CASSPQGVVYEQYF.

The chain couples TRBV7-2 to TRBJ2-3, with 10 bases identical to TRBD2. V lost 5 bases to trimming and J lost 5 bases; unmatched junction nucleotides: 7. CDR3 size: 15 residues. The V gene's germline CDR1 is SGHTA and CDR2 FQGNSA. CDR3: CASSRDGLAEDTQYF. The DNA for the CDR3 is TGTGCCAGCAGCCGCGATGGACTAGCGGAAGATACGCAGTATTTT.

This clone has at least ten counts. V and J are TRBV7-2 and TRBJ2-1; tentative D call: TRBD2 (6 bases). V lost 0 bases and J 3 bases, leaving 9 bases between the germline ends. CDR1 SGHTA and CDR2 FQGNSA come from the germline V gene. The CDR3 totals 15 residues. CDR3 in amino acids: CASSLALASYNEQFF. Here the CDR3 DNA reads TGTGCCAGCAGCTTAGCTCTAGCGAGCTACAATGAGCAGTTCTTC.

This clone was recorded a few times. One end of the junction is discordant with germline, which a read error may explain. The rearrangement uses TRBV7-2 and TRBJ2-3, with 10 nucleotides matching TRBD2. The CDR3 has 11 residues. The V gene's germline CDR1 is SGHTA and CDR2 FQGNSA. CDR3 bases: TGCGGGACTAGCGGCACAGATACGCAGTATTTT. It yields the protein CGTSGTDTQYF.

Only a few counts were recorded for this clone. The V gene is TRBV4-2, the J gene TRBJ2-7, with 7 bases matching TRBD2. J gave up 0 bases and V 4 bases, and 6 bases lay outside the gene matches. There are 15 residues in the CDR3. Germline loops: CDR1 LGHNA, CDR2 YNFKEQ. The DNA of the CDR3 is TGTGCCAGCAGCCCAGCGGGGTCAAGCTCCTACGAGCAGTACTTC. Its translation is CASSPAGSSSYEQYF.

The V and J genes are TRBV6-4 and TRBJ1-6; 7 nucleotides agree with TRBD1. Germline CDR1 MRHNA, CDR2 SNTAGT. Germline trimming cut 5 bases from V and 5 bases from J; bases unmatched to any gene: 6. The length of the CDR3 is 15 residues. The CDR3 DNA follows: TGTGCCAGCAGTTCCACAGGGGTAAATAATTCACCCCTCCACTTT. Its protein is CASSSTGVNNSPLHF.

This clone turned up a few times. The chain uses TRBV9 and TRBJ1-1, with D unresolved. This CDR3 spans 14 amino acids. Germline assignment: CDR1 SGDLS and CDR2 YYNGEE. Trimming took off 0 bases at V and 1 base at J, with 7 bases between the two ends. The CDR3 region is CASSVEHRNTEAFF. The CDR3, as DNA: TGTGCCAGCAGCGTAGAACACCGGAACACTGAAGCTTTCTTT.

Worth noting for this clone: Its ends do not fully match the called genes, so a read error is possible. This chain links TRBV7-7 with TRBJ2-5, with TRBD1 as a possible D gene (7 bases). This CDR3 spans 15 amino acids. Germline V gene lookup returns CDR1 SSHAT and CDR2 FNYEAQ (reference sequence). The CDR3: CASSLGGDSKETQYF. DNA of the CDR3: TGTGCTAGCAGCTTAGGAGGGGACAGTAAGGAGACCCAGTACTTC.

CDR3 in DNA: TGTGCCAGCAGTGAATTGACTGGTGGCTACACCTTC. As protein: CASSELTGGYTF. V is TRBV25-1 and J is TRBJ1-2, with D hard to call. V lost 1 base, J lost 7 bases, and 7 bases lay in between. Germline V CDR1 and CDR2: MGHDK, SYGVNS. This CDR3 is 12 amino acids long.

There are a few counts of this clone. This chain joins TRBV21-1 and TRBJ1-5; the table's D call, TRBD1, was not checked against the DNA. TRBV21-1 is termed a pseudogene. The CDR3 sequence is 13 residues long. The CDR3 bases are TGTGCCAGCAGCCTGGCAGGTTCAAAGCCCCAGCATTTT. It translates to CASSLAGSKPQHF.

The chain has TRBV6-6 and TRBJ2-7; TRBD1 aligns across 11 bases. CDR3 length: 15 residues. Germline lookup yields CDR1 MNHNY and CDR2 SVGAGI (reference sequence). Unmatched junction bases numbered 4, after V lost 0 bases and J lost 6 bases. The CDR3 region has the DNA TGTGCCAGCAGTTACTCCGGGACAGGGGGTTTCGAGCAGTACTTC. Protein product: CASSYSGTGGFEQYF.

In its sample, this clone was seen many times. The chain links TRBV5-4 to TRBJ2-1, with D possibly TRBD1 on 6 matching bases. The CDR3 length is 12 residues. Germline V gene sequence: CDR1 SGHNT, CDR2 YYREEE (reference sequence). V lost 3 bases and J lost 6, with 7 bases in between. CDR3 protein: CASSWTVNEQFF. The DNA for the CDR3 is TGTGCCAGCAGCTGGACAGTCAATGAGCAGTTCTTC.

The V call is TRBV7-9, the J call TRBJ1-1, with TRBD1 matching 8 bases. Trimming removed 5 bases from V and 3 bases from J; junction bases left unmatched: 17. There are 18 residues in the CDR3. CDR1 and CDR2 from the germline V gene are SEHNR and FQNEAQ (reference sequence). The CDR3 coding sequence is TGTGCCAGCAGCCAACCGAGGGCAGGGGGCCGAAGAGACACTGAAGCTTTCTTT. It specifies CASSQPRAGGRRDTEAFF.

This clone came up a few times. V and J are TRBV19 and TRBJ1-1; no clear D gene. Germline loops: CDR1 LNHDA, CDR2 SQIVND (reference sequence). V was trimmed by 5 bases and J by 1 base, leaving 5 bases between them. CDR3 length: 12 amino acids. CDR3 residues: CASSPGNTEAFF. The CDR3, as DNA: TGTGCCAGTAGTCCGGGGAACACTGAAGCTTTCTTT.